The rows below give T cell receptor beta chains drawn from one sample of a study of siplizumab effects on memory and regulatory T cells. Generated by immunoSEQ multiplex PCR, the TCRdb table keeps only in-frame clones and is missing some. Among approximately 100,000 clones listed, around 90% were seen once. Sequencing used Tregs sorted from blood. The receptors were gathered from a human donor in good health. Both conserved end residues are part of each CDR3. A D gene is named only where the DNA matches it firmly. A clone size is listed for some rows: how often the clone was seen (once, few, many), or a class if it is expanded.

cdr3_nt: TGTGCCAGCAGTCAGTCCTTGAGTGCCAATGAGCAGTTCTTC
cdr3_aa: CASSQSLSANEQFF
v_call: TRBV27
clone_size: -
d_call: -
j_call: TRBJ2-1

cdr3_nt: TGTGCCAGCCTCAGGACAGGGGCTATGAACACTGAAGCTTTCTTT
cdr3_aa: CASLRTGAMNTEAFF
v_call: TRBV6-5
clone_size: -
d_call: TRBD1
j_call: TRBJ1-1

cdr3_nt: TGTGCCAGCAGCTGGGGGGGTCGGGCAGATACGCAGTATTTT
cdr3_aa: CASSWGGRADTQYF
v_call: TRBV28
clone_size: -
d_call: TRBD2
j_call: TRBJ2-3

cdr3_nt: TGTGCCAGCAGCTTAAGGGGGGGCCCCTACACTGAAGCTTTCTTT
cdr3_aa: CASSLRGGPYTEAFF
v_call: TRBV7-9
clone_size: -
d_call: -
j_call: TRBJ1-1

cdr3_nt: TGTGCCAGCAGCTTGTTGCAGGGCTTAGAGACCCAGTACTTC
cdr3_aa: CASSLLQGLETQYF
v_call: TRBV5-4
clone_size: -
d_call: -
j_call: TRBJ2-5

cdr3_nt: TGTGCCAGCAGTGACGATTTCGGGGTGCATAGCAATCAGCCCCAGCATTTT
cdr3_aa: CASSDDFGVHSNQPQHF
v_call: TRBV6-4
clone_size: -
d_call: -
j_call: TRBJ1-5

cdr3_nt: TGTGCCAGCTCACTACAGGTTGCGGAAAAACTGTTTTTT
cdr3_aa: CASSLQVAEKLFF
v_call: TRBV18
clone_size: -
d_call: -
j_call: TRBJ1-4

cdr3_nt: TGTGCCACCAGCCCCCGAGATCAAAGACCGAACACTGAAGCTTTCTTT
cdr3_aa: CATSPRDQRPNTEAFF
v_call: TRBV15
clone_size: -
d_call: -
j_call: TRBJ1-1

cdr3_nt: TGTGCCAGCAGTCAGCAGGGGGCGGGAAACATTCAGTACTTC
cdr3_aa: CASSQQGAGNIQYF
v_call: TRBV27
clone_size: once
d_call: TRBD1
j_call: TRBJ2-4

cdr3_nt: TGTGCCAGCAGCCCTGGACTAGCGGGAGAGAGTGAGCAGTTCTTC
cdr3_aa: CASSPGLAGESEQFF
v_call: TRBV7-9
clone_size: -
d_call: TRBD2
j_call: TRBJ2-1

cdr3_nt: TGTGCCAGTAGTATCGGCAGGTCAGCTTACCTCTTCACAGATACGCAGTATTTT
cdr3_aa: CASSIGRSAYLFTDTQYF
v_call: TRBV19
clone_size: -
d_call: -
j_call: TRBJ2-3

cdr3_nt: TGTGCCAGTAGTTATATTTCGGGACAACTGAACACTGAAGCTTTCTTT
cdr3_aa: CASSYISGQLNTEAFF
v_call: TRBV19
clone_size: -
d_call: -
j_call: TRBJ1-1

cdr3_nt: TGTGCCAGCAGCTTAGGTGGCAGGGCTTACTATGGCTACACCTTC
cdr3_aa: CASSLGGRAYYGYTF
v_call: TRBV11-2
clone_size: -
d_call: -
j_call: TRBJ1-2

cdr3_nt: TGTGCCAGCACCCCAGGCTGGTTCCAGCCCCAGCATTTT
cdr3_aa: CASTPGWFQPQHF
v_call: TRBV7-9
clone_size: -
d_call: -
j_call: TRBJ1-5

cdr3_nt: TGTGCCAGCAGTGGTTGGGTATCGTTAAGTTCCTACAATGAGCAGTTCTTC
cdr3_aa: CASSGWVSLSSYNEQFF
v_call: TRBV27
clone_size: -
d_call: -
j_call: TRBJ2-1

cdr3_nt: TGTGCCAGTAGTATCCCCCCCCGGACTAGCGAGTACAATGAGCAGTTCTTC
cdr3_aa: CASSIPPRTSEYNEQFF
v_call: TRBV19
clone_size: -
d_call: TRBD2
j_call: TRBJ2-1

cdr3_nt: TGTGCCAGCAGCTTCCGGACAGGGGAAGAAAAACTGTTTTTT
cdr3_aa: CASSFRTGEEKLFF
v_call: TRBV5-6
clone_size: -
d_call: TRBD1
j_call: TRBJ1-4

cdr3_nt: TGTGCCAGCAGCTTGAGGGGCAGGATAGATACGCAGTATTTT
cdr3_aa: CASSLRGRIDTQYF
v_call: TRBV7-2
clone_size: -
d_call: -
j_call: TRBJ2-3

cdr3_nt: TGTGCCAGCAGTTACTCGAGCCTTGAAGCTTTCTTT
cdr3_aa: CASSYSSLEAFF
v_call: TRBV6-6
clone_size: once
d_call: -
j_call: TRBJ1-1

cdr3_nt: TGTGCCAGCAGTGTCTCGACAGGCGGGAACACTGAAGCTTTCTTT
cdr3_aa: CASSVSTGGNTEAFF
v_call: TRBV6-1
clone_size: -
d_call: -
j_call: TRBJ1-1

cdr3_nt: TGTGCCAGCACGGAGCGGGGGATCACGTTCTTC
cdr3_aa: CASTERGITFF
v_call: TRBV2
clone_size: -
d_call: TRBD2
j_call: TRBJ2-1

cdr3_nt: TGTGCCAGCAGCAGGTGCCGAAAGACCTATGGCTACACCTTC
cdr3_aa: CASSRCRKTYGYTF
v_call: TRBV7-7
clone_size: -
d_call: -
j_call: TRBJ1-2

cdr3_nt: TGCAGCGTGGGCCAGTCTCGCGGGAACACTGAAGCTTTCTTT
cdr3_aa: CSVGQSRGNTEAFF
v_call: TRBV29-1
clone_size: -
d_call: -
j_call: TRBJ1-1

cdr3_nt: TGTGCCAGTAGTATTTCAACTAGCGGGGGCCCTCTCGGGGAGCTGTTTTTT
cdr3_aa: CASSISTSGGPLGELFF
v_call: TRBV19
clone_size: -
d_call: TRBD2
j_call: TRBJ2-2

cdr3_nt: TGTGCCAGTATAGCGAGGGCAGGGAGTCACGAGCAGTACTTC
cdr3_aa: CASIARAGSHEQYF
v_call: TRBV19
clone_size: once
d_call: -
j_call: TRBJ2-7

cdr3_nt: TGTGCCAGCAGCTTAAACTATCTCACCATGGTAGCCAAAAACATTCAGTACTTC
cdr3_aa: CASSLNYLTMVAKNIQYF
v_call: TRBV7-8
clone_size: -
d_call: -
j_call: TRBJ2-4

cdr3_nt: TGTGCCAGCAGCGGGACCGGGGAGCTGTTTTTT
cdr3_aa: CASSGTGELFF
v_call: TRBV7-9
clone_size: -
d_call: -
j_call: TRBJ2-2

cdr3_nt: TGTGCCAGCAGGCCCGGACTACTGAGCACAGATACGCAGTATTTT
cdr3_aa: CASRPGLLSTDTQYF
v_call: TRBV6-1
clone_size: -
d_call: -
j_call: TRBJ2-3

cdr3_nt: TGTGCCAGTAGTCCAACAGGGGGCGCCCGATCTATGAACACTGAAGCTTTCTTT
cdr3_aa: CASSPTGGARSMNTEAFF
v_call: TRBV19
clone_size: -
d_call: TRBD1
j_call: TRBJ1-1

cdr3_nt: TGTGCCAGTCGGGGGCCCCTTTACAATGAGCAGTTCTTC
cdr3_aa: CASRGPLYNEQFF
v_call: TRBV5-6
clone_size: -
d_call: -
j_call: TRBJ2-1

cdr3_nt: TGTGCCAGCTCACCTCGGACTGCTCCCTACAATGAGCAGTTCTTC
cdr3_aa: CASSPRTAPYNEQFF
v_call: TRBV18
clone_size: -
d_call: -
j_call: TRBJ2-1

cdr3_nt: TGTGCCAGCAGCCCGTTAAGGGCGGGAGATACGCAGTATTTT
cdr3_aa: CASSPLRAGDTQYF
v_call: TRBV2
clone_size: once
d_call: -
j_call: TRBJ2-3

cdr3_nt: TGCGCCAGCAGCTCACAGATACAGGGGAACGACGAGCAGTACTTC
cdr3_aa: CASSSQIQGNDEQYF
v_call: TRBV5-1
clone_size: once
d_call: TRBD1
j_call: TRBJ2-7

cdr3_nt: TGTGCCAGCAGTCCCTCCGGGAGGGCGGGCTATGGCTACACCTTC
cdr3_aa: CASSPSGRAGYGYTF
v_call: TRBV6-6
clone_size: -
d_call: -
j_call: TRBJ1-2

cdr3_nt: TGTGCCAGCAGCCTCAGGGCCCACCGCGCTGGGGCCAACGTCCTGACTTTC
cdr3_aa: CASSLRAHRAGANVLTF
v_call: TRBV14
clone_size: -
d_call: -
j_call: TRBJ2-6

cdr3_nt: TGTGCCAGCTCAGCCACGGAAGTAAATCAGCCCCAGCATTTT
cdr3_aa: CASSATEVNQPQHF
v_call: TRBV18
clone_size: -
d_call: -
j_call: TRBJ1-5

cdr3_nt: TGTGCCAGTAGTATGCCTAGCGGGAGGAAGGGGAATGAGCAGTTCTTC
cdr3_aa: CASSMPSGRKGNEQFF
v_call: TRBV19
clone_size: -
d_call: TRBD2
j_call: TRBJ2-1

cdr3_nt: TGTGCCAGCGGGACAGGGGTTGTGGATGAGCAGTTCTTC
cdr3_aa: CASGTGVVDEQFF
v_call: TRBV6-1
clone_size: -
d_call: TRBD1
j_call: TRBJ2-1

cdr3_nt: TGTGCCAGCAGTGACCGGGGCGAGAGCTATGGCTACACCTTC
cdr3_aa: CASSDRGESYGYTF
v_call: TRBV6-5
clone_size: -
d_call: -
j_call: TRBJ1-2

cdr3_nt: TGCGCCAGCAGTGAGGAAGGGACAGGGGGCACTGAAGCTTTCTTT
cdr3_aa: CASSEEGTGGTEAFF
v_call: TRBV10-1
clone_size: once
d_call: TRBD1
j_call: TRBJ1-1

cdr3_nt: TGTGCCAGCAGCCCAGGGCCCCATACGCCCGGGGAGCTGTTTTTT
cdr3_aa: CASSPGPHTPGELFF
v_call: TRBV7-2
clone_size: -
d_call: -
j_call: TRBJ2-2

cdr3_nt: TGTGCCAGCCAACCCGGGAGGGGACTTAACACTGAAGCTTTCTTT
cdr3_aa: CASQPGRGLNTEAFF
v_call: TRBV6-1
clone_size: -
d_call: -
j_call: TRBJ1-1

cdr3_nt: TGTGCCTCTGGACAGGGGGCTGCTGAAGCTTTCTTT
cdr3_aa: CASGQGAAEAFF
v_call: TRBV10-3
clone_size: -
d_call: TRBD1
j_call: TRBJ1-1

cdr3_nt: TGTGCCAGCAGAAGTGGGGGGCAGGACTATGGCTACACCTTC
cdr3_aa: CASRSGGQDYGYTF
v_call: TRBV25-1
clone_size: few
d_call: -
j_call: TRBJ1-2

cdr3_nt: TGTGCCAGCAGCTCAGGACAGGGTCAGCGGGAGGTCCTCTGGGATGAGCAGTTCTTC
cdr3_aa: CASSSGQGQREVLWDEQFF
v_call: TRBV7-6
clone_size: -
d_call: -
j_call: TRBJ2-1

cdr3_nt: TGCGCCAGCATCGGCACCGGAGGGGAGACCCAGTACTTC
cdr3_aa: CASIGTGGETQYF
v_call: TRBV5-1
clone_size: -
d_call: -
j_call: TRBJ2-5

cdr3_nt: TGTGCCAGCAGCTTACCTAACAGGGGTGGAGACTATGGCTACACCTTC
cdr3_aa: CASSLPNRGGDYGYTF
v_call: TRBV5-6
clone_size: -
d_call: TRBD1
j_call: TRBJ1-2

cdr3_nt: TGTGCCAGCAGCCAAACAGGGGGCGCGTTATCACCCCTCCACTTT
cdr3_aa: CASSQTGGALSPLHF
v_call: TRBV5-6
clone_size: few
d_call: TRBD1
j_call: TRBJ1-6

cdr3_nt: TGTGCCAGCAGCTTGCGGTTCGGCAGGGGCGCGGGGAACACTGAAGCTTTCTTT
cdr3_aa: CASSLRFGRGAGNTEAFF
v_call: TRBV7-2
clone_size: once
d_call: -
j_call: TRBJ1-1

cdr3_nt: TGTGCCAGCAAAGGGGCGACCCGTCCAACCGGGGAGCTGTTTTTT
cdr3_aa: CASKGATRPTGELFF
v_call: TRBV2
clone_size: -
d_call: -
j_call: TRBJ2-2

cdr3_nt: TGTGCCAGCAGGCTTAGGGACAGGGATTCAGATACGCAGTATTTT
cdr3_aa: CASRLRDRDSDTQYF
v_call: TRBV6-5
clone_size: -
d_call: TRBD1
j_call: TRBJ2-3

cdr3_nt: TGTGCCAGCAGCTTAGGGGGGGCTGCCGGGGAGCTGTTTTTT
cdr3_aa: CASSLGGAAGELFF
v_call: TRBV11-3
clone_size: -
d_call: -
j_call: TRBJ2-2

cdr3_nt: TGTGCCAGCAGCTTAGATTGGGGGACAGGGGAAGAGACCCAGTACTTC
cdr3_aa: CASSLDWGTGEETQYF
v_call: TRBV11-3
clone_size: -
d_call: TRBD1
j_call: TRBJ2-5

cdr3_nt: TGCAGTGCGAAGAACACAGATACGCAGTATTTT
cdr3_aa: CSAKNTDTQYF
v_call: TRBV20-1
clone_size: -
d_call: -
j_call: TRBJ2-3

cdr3_nt: TGCAGTGGGACCCAAGAGACCCAGTACTTC
cdr3_aa: CSGTQETQYF
v_call: TRBV20-1
clone_size: -
d_call: -
j_call: TRBJ2-5

cdr3_nt: TGTGCCAGCAGCACGGGACTCCAAGAGACCCAGTACTTC
cdr3_aa: CASSTGLQETQYF
v_call: TRBV7-7
clone_size: -
d_call: -
j_call: TRBJ2-5

cdr3_nt: TGTGCCAGCAGCTTAGGCTCGGGACATTATTATGGCTACACCTTC
cdr3_aa: CASSLGSGHYYGYTF
v_call: TRBV7-9
clone_size: -
d_call: -
j_call: TRBJ1-2

cdr3_nt: TGTGCCAGCAGCCGCTTCCGACGGGACACTGAAGCTTTCTTT
cdr3_aa: CASSRFRRDTEAFF
v_call: TRBV14
clone_size: -
d_call: -
j_call: TRBJ1-1